This T cell receptor beta chain is from a study of blood T cell repertoires in COVID-19. In the authors' workflow: Reference gene primer amplification gave nucleated cell count estimates. Libraries were prepared by immunoSEQ multiplex PCR; TCRdb keeps only in-frame clonotypes and omits some of them. That table is the source of V, J and clone size, and D and trimming were worked out from the DNA. Altogether about 110,000 clones are present, about four fifths being singletons, with the ten largest covering 4% to 4.5%. The CDR3 is 16 amino acids. Trimming shortened V by 4 bases and J by 0 bases, and 10 bases separated the two germline ends. Germline assignment: CDR1 LGHNA and CDR2 YSLEER.

The J gene is TRBJ1-6, the V gene TRBV4-3; no clear D. Sample: peripheral blood. This clonotype originated in a woman aged 70-85 years with acute or convalescent COVID-19. CDR3 bases: TGCGCCAGCAGCCCAAGACTGTCCTCCTATAATTCACCCCTCCACTTT. Protein: CASSPRLSSYNSPLHF.